This TCR beta chain originates from a study of CD8+ T cells in alopecia areata. cDNA serving as the sequencing template came from extracted, reverse transcribed RNA. The table came from immunoSEQ multiplex PCR; TCRdb's copy has only in-frame clones and leaves some out. The sample lists over 150,000 clones, approximately 62% occurring once. Noted treatment: oral pan-JAK inhibitor, 5-10 mg twice daily. Germline CDR1 MRHNA, CDR2 SNTAGT. The CDR3 length is 15 residues. Trimming removed 6 bases from V and 1 base from J; junction bases left unmatched: 4. The receptor was derived from a human donor with alopecia areata. The starting material was CD4+ T cells sorted from blood, obtained at week 24, from a patient treated with tofacitinib. The V and J genes are TRBV6-4 and TRBJ2-2, with TRBD1 matching over 8 bases. CDR3: CASSPGQGNTGELFF. CDR3 DNA sequence: TGTGCCAGCAGCCCAGGACAGGGGAACACCGGGGAGCTGTTTTTT.